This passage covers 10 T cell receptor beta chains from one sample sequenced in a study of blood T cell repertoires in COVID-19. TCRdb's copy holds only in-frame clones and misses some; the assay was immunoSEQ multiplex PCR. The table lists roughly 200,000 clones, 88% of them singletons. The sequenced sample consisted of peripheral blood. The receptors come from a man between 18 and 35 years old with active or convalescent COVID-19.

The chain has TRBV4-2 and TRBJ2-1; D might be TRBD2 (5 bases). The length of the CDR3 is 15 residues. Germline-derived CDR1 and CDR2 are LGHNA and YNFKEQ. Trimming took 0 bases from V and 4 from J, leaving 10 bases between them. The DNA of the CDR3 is TGTGCCAGCAGCCAAGATTATGGACTTTACAATGAGCAGTTCTTC. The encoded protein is CASSQDYGLYNEQFF.

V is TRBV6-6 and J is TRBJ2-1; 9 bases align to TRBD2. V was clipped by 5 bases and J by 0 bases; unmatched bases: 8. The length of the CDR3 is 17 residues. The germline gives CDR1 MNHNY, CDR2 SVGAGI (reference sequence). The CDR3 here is CASSPSAGGLSYNEQFF. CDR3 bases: TGTGCCAGCAGTCCCTCGGCGGGGGGGCTCTCCTACAATGAGCAGTTCTTC.

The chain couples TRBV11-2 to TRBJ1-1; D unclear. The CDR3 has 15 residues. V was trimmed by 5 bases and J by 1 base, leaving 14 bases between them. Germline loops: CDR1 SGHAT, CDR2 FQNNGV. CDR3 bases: TGTGCCAGCAGCCCCAGTCGGCAGGCGAACACTGAAGCTTTCTTT. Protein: CASSPSRQANTEAFF.

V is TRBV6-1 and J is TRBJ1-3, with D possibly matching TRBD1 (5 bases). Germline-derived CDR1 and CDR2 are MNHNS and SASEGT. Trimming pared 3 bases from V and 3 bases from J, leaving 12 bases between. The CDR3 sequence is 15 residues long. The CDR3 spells CASSDLGAGGNTIYF. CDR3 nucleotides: TGTGCCAGCAGTGATCTAGGGGCAGGTGGAAACACCATATATTTT.

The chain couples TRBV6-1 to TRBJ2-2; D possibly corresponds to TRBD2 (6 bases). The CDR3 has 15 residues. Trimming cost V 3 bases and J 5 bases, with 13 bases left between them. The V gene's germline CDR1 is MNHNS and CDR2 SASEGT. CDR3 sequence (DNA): TGTGCCAGCAGTGACCTTAGCGGTACGACCGGGGAGCTGTTTTTT. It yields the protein CASSDLSGTTGELFF.

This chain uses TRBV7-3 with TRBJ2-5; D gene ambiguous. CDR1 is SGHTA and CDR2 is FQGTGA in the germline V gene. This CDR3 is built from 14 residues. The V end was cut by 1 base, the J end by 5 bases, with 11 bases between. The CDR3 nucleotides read TGTGCCAGCAGCTTAAGTCGCGGATCGGAGACCCAGTACTTC. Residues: CASSLSRGSETQYF.

The CDR3 nucleotides are TGCAGCGTCGCCGCCAGCGGCAACCCCTCCGAGCAGTACTTC. Protein sequence: CSVAASGNPSEQYF. The chain links TRBV29-1 to TRBJ2-7, with D perhaps matching TRBD2 (5 bases). Germline CDR1 reads SQVTM; CDR2 reads ANQGSEA. There are 14 residues in the CDR3. With 6 bases removed from V and 6 bases from J, the gap between germline ends came to 21 bases.

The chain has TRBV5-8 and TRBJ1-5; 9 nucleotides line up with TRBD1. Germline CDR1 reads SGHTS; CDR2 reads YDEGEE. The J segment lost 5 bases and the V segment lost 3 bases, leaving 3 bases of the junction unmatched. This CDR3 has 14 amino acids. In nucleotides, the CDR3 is TGTGCCAGCAGCTGGGACAGGGTTTATCAGCCCCAGCATTTT. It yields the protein CASSWDRVYQPQHF.

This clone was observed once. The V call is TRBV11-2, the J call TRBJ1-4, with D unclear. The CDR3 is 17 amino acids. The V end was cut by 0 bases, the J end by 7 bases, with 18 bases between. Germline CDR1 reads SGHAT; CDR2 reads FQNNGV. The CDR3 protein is CASSLDADRTDGEKLFF. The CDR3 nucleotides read TGTGCCAGCAGCTTAGATGCTGACCGCACAGACGGTGAAAAACTGTTTTTT. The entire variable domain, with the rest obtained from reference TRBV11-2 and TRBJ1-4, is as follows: EAGVAQSPRYKIIEKRQSVAFWCNPISGHATLYWYQQILGQGPKLLIQFQNNGVVDDSQLPKDRFSAERLKGVDSTLKIQPAKLEDSAVYLCASSLDADRTDGEKLFFGSGTQLSVL.

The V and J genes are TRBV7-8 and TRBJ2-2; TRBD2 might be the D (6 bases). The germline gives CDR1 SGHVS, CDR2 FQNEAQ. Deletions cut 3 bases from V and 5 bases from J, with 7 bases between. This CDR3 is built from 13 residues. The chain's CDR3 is CASSLEGTGELFF. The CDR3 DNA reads TGTGCCAGCAGCTTGGAGGGAACCGGGGAGCTGTTTTTT. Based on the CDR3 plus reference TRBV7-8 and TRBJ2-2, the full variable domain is GAGVSQSPRYKVAKRGQDVALRCDPISGHVSLFWYQQALGQGPEFLTYFQNEAQLDKSGLPSDRFFAERPEGSVSTLKIQRTQQEDSAVYLCASSLEGTGELFFGEGSRLTVL.